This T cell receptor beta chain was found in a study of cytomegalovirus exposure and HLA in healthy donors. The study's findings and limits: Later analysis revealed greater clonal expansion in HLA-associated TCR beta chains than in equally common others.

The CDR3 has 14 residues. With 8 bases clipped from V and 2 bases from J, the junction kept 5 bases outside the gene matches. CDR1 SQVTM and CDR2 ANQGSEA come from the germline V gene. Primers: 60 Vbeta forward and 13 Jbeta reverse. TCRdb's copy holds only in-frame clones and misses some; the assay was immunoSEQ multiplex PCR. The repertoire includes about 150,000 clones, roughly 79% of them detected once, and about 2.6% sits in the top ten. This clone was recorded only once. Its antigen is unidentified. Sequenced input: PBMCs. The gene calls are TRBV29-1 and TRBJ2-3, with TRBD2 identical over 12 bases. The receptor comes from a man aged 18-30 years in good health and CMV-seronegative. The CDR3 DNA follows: TGCAGCTCTCTAGCGGGGGGGGTCACAGATACGCAGTATTTT. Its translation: CSSLAGGVTDTQYF.